The 30 T cell receptor beta chains in this list originate from one sample, sequenced in a study of T cells after yellow fever vaccination. TCRdb called the 5' RACE reads again in MiXCR, with one record for every CDR3 protein. The repertoire holds some 340,000 distinct CDR3 sequences, with around 10% as singletons. The specimen was CD4+ T cells sorted from PBMCs, collected 45 days after the yellow fever booster vaccination. The receptors come from a man aged 18 to 29 who received the YFV17D yellow fever vaccine.

The rearrangement uses TRBV5-1 and TRBJ2-1; 7 bases agree with TRBD2. J lost 4 bases, V lost 1 base, and 2 bases had no gene match. This CDR3 has 14 amino acids. CDR1 and CDR2 from the germline V gene are SGHRS and YFSETQ. The chain's CDR3 is CASSLSGIYNEQFF. The CDR3, as DNA: TGCGCCAGCAGCTTGAGCGGGATTTACAATGAGCAGTTCTTC.

The table lists this clonotype with a few counts. CDR3 DNA sequence: TGTGCCAGCACCACGAGGGCCCTAGGGCACACTGAAGCTTTCTTT. Its protein product is CASTTRALGHTEAFF. This chain connects TRBV7-2 to TRBJ1-1; D not certain. The V and J ends lost 7 bases and 3 bases respectively, with 18 bases between them. Germline V gene sequence: CDR1 SGHTA, CDR2 FQGNSA. The CDR3 is 15 amino acids.

In DNA, the CDR3 is TGTGCCAGCAGTTACTCAGCGGGACTAGCAGATACGCAGTATTTT. This gives the protein CASSYSAGLADTQYF. The chain is built from TRBV6-5 and TRBJ2-3; 8 bases agree with TRBD2. The germline V gene encodes CDR1 MNHEY and CDR2 SVGAGI. J lost 4 bases, V lost 0 bases, and 3 bases had no gene match. The CDR3 loop spans 15 amino acids.

This chain connects TRBV19 to TRBJ2-4, with unresolved D. The CDR3 runs 12 residues. The V end was cut by 4 bases, the J end by 9 bases, with 10 bases between. CDR1 is LNHDA, CDR2 SQIVND, per germline (reference sequence). The CDR3 here is CASSNLLGIQYF. CDR3 DNA: TGTGCCAGTAGTAATCTATTGGGCATTCAGTACTTC.

This clonotype was observed many times. The V and J genes are TRBV29-1 and TRBJ2-1; D is ambiguous. The V gene lost 4 bases and the J gene lost 5 bases, with 6 bases spanning the gap. This CDR3 is 11 amino acids long. CDR1 SQVTM and CDR2 ANQGSEA come from the germline V gene. This CDR3 is CSVGAHNEQFF. The CDR3 region has the DNA TGCAGCGTTGGTGCTCACAATGAGCAGTTCTTC.

The chain has TRBV6-6 and TRBJ2-7; 8 nucleotides align to TRBD1. The ends lost 6 bases at V and 6 bases at J; junction bases unmatched: 10. Germline loops: CDR1 MNHNY, CDR2 SVGAGI (reference sequence). The CDR3 length is 14 residues. CDR3 region: CASRSSGGQGEQYF. In nucleotides, the CDR3 is TGTGCCAGCAGATCCTCCGGTGGACAGGGCGAGCAGTACTTC.

This clonotype was detected ten times or more. The chain couples TRBV5-1 to TRBJ2-7; D ambiguous. The V gene's germline CDR1 is SGHRS and CDR2 YFSETQ. The V end lost 1 base, the J end lost 1 base, and 3 bases lay between the germline ends. The CDR3 has 12 residues. The CDR3 sequence is CASSLSSYEQYF. CDR3 sequence (DNA): TGCGCCAGCAGCTTGAGTTCCTACGAGCAGTACTTC. The full variable domain, rest sourced from reference TRBV5-1 and TRBJ2-7, is KAGVTQTPRYLIKTRGQQVTLSCSPISGHRSVSWYQQTPGQGLQFLFEYFSETQRNKGNFPGRFSGRQFSNSRSEMNVSTLELGDSALYLCASSLSSYEQYFGPGTRLTVT.

In this sample, this clonotype turned up a few times. The DNA for the CDR3 is TGTGCCAGCAGCCAAGGGGACCCTTACAATGAGCAGTTCTTC. Residues: CASSQGDPYNEQFF. This rearrangement joins TRBV3-1 to TRBJ2-1; D assignment may be TRBD1 or TRBD2 (5 bases each). With 1 base removed from V and 4 bases from J, the gap between germline ends came to 8 bases. CDR1 is LGHDT, CDR2 YNNKEL, per germline (reference sequence). The CDR3 is made up of 14 amino acids.

The chain carries TRBV18 and TRBJ2-5; the match to TRBD1 covers 10 bases. V was clipped by 5 bases and J by 3 bases; unmatched bases: 6. This CDR3 spans 15 amino acids. CDR1 is KGHSH, CDR2 LQKENI, per germline. The CDR3: CASSRWTGGEETQYF. Here the CDR3 DNA reads TGTGCCAGCTCAAGGTGGACAGGGGGTGAAGAGACCCAGTACTTC. Based on the CDR3 plus reference TRBV18 and TRBJ2-5, the full variable domain is NAGVMQNPRHLVRRRGQEARLRCSPMKGHSHVYWYRQLPEEGLKFMVYLQKENIIDESGMPKERFSAEFPKEGPSILRIQQVVRGDSAAYFCASSRWTGGEETQYFGPGTRLLVL.

This clonotype was found a few times. The chain joins TRBV4-3 to TRBJ2-3; 9 positions agree with TRBD2. This CDR3 comprises 16 residues. Trimming removed 4 bases from V and 6 bases from J; junction bases left unmatched: 11. Per the germline V gene, CDR1 is LGHNA and CDR2 is YSLEER. The CDR3 region is CASSPHIAGAGDTQYF. The CDR3 DNA reads TGCGCCAGCAGCCCGCACATAGCGGGGGCGGGTGATACGCAGTATTTT.

This clonotype was counted at least ten times. The J gene is TRBJ2-7, the V gene TRBV28; 9 bases line up with TRBD1. From germline, CDR1 is MDHEN and CDR2 SYDVKM. V lost 10 bases to trimming and J lost 1 base; unmatched junction nucleotides: 17. This CDR3 is built from 17 residues. CDR3 protein: CATRDRAFVKSSYEQYV. CDR3 bases: TGTGCCACCCGGGACAGGGCGTTCGTGAAATCGTCCTACGAGCAGTACGTC.

This chain joins TRBV9 and TRBJ2-3; 9 positions match TRBD1. The ends lost 5 bases at V and 0 bases at J; junction bases unmatched: 10. The CDR3 totals 17 residues. Germline assignment: CDR1 SGDLS and CDR2 YYNGEE. The CDR3 loop reads CASRRGQGSSSTDTQYF. Written as DNA, the CDR3 is TGTGCCAGCAGGCGGGGACAGGGATCCTCTAGCACAGATACGCAGTATTTT.

This clonotype was found many times. This chain joins TRBV7-8 and TRBJ1-1; D not certain. Per germline, CDR1 SGHVS and CDR2 FQNEAQ. This CDR3 spans 16 amino acids. The germline V and J ends were trimmed by 1 base and 5 bases, with 17 bases remaining between them. The CDR3 region is CASSLEHPGIGTEAFF. CDR3 nucleotide sequence: TGTGCCAGCAGCTTAGAGCACCCCGGGATCGGAACTGAAGCTTTCTTT.

This clonotype showed up just a few times. The chain recombines TRBV28 with TRBJ1-5; D is perhaps TRBD1 (5 bases). This CDR3 spans 16 amino acids. V lost 7 bases to trimming and J lost 3 bases, with 19 bases between them. Germline lookup yields CDR1 MDHEN and CDR2 SYDVKM. This CDR3 is CASTPPGGMVNQPQHF. The DNA of the CDR3 is TGTGCCAGCACTCCCCCCGGGGGGATGGTCAATCAGCCCCAGCATTTT.

This clonotype showed up just a few times. The chain recombines TRBV7-2 with TRBJ2-2; 13 bases agree with TRBD2. The CDR3 loop spans 15 amino acids. The V and J ends lost 5 bases and 7 bases, in that order; junction bases with no gene match: 4. The germline V gene has CDR1 SGHTA and CDR2 FQGNSA. CDR3 loop: CASSPGTSGVGELFF. DNA of the CDR3: TGTGCCAGCAGCCCGGGGACTAGCGGGGTCGGGGAGCTGTTTTTT.

The chain joins TRBV12-3 or TRBV12-4 to TRBJ1-6; no firm D call. This CDR3 is 13 amino acids long. V was shortened by 5 bases and J by 13 bases, with 15 bases between the two germline ends. The CDR3 spells CASSNLLGGPLHF. The CDR3 bases are TGTGCCAGCAGTAACCTCTTGGGTGGGCCCCTCCACTTT.

The chain employs TRBV11-2 and TRBJ1-1; TRBD1 might be the D (6 bases). The CDR3 sequence is 15 residues long. V was shortened by 2 bases and J by 1 base, with 11 bases between the two germline ends. Looked up from germline, CDR1 is SGHAT and CDR2 is FQNNGV. The CDR3 is CASSLMGQTNTEAFF. The CDR3 nucleotides are TGTGCCAGCAGCTTAATGGGACAAACGAACACTGAAGCTTTCTTT.

This clonotype was seen ten or more times. The chain employs TRBV6-2 or TRBV6-3 and TRBJ1-1; a possible D gene is TRBD1 (5 bases). V was shortened by 7 bases and J by 1 base, with 10 bases between the two germline ends. Germline V gene data show CDR1 as MNHEY and CDR2 as SVGEGT. CDR3 length equals 13 residues. As DNA, the CDR3 is TGTGCCAGCACTGGGACTAGGAACACTGAAGCTTTCTTT. Protein: CASTGTRNTEAFF.

This clonotype was detected a few times. The chain has TRBV4-3 and TRBJ1-3; D might be TRBD1 (6 bases). Trimming pared 1 base from V and 4 bases from J, leaving 11 bases between. This CDR3 comprises 15 residues. Germline assignment: CDR1 LGHNA and CDR2 YSLEER. Here the CDR3 reads CASSQGRTAGNTIYF. CDR3 nucleotide sequence: TGCGCCAGCAGCCAAGGCAGGACAGCAGGAAACACCATATATTTT.

This clonotype was observed a few times. The genes are TRBV7-2 and TRBJ2-1; the match to TRBD2 covers 8 bases. J gave up 0 bases and V 3 bases, and 7 bases lay outside the gene matches. CDR1 is SGHTA, CDR2 FQGNSA, per germline. The CDR3 consists of 17 residues. The CDR3 loop is CASSLAAGARSYNEQFF. The CDR3 DNA sequence: TGTGCCAGCAGCTTGGCAGCGGGGGCCCGCTCCTACAATGAGCAGTTCTTC.

The chain carries TRBV7-3 and TRBJ1-1; a weak D match, TRBD1 (6 bases). Germline CDR1 is SGHTA and CDR2 is FQGTGA. The ends were cut back, 5 bases at V and 6 bases at J, with 16 bases in the middle. CDR3 length: 14 amino acids. The CDR3 bases are TGTGCCAGCAGCCCCACCCCAGGGGCTCCTGAAGCTTTCTTT. Translated, it gives CASSPTPGAPEAFF. Filled out from reference TRBV7-3 and TRBJ1-1, the complete variable domain reads GAGVSQTPSNKVTEKGKYVELRCDPISGHTALYWYRQSLGQGPEFLIYFQGTGAADDSGLPNDRFFAVRPEGSVSTLKIQRTERGDSAVYLCASSPTPGAPEAFFGQGTRLTVV.

V gene TRBV7-6 combines with J gene TRBJ2-7; 11 bases are a match to TRBD1. Germline CDR1 reads SGHVS; CDR2 reads FNYEAQ. The length of the CDR3 is 14 residues. Unmatched junction bases numbered 4, after V lost 4 bases and J lost 5 bases. CDR3 DNA sequence: TGTGCCAGCAGCTATGGGACAGGGGGGGACGAGCAGTACTTC. Translating gives CASSYGTGGDEQYF.

This clonotype was detected only a few times. The rearrangement uses TRBV12-3 or TRBV12-4 and TRBJ2-7, with TRBD1 identical over 7 bases. The CDR3 runs to 14 residues. Trimming took 6 bases from V and 5 from J; bases not matched to a gene: 10. The chain's CDR3 is CASSSMTGNDEQYF. The CDR3 DNA reads TGTGCCAGCAGCTCTATGACAGGGAACGACGAGCAGTACTTC.

J is TRBJ2-7 and V is TRBV28, with a weak D call TRBD1 (5 bases). Germline-derived CDR1 and CDR2 are MDHEN and SYDVKM. CDR3 length: 11 residues. Trimming shortened V by 6 bases and J by 8 bases, and 11 bases separated the two germline ends. The CDR3 loop is CASRFQGKQYV. CDR3 DNA sequence: TGTGCCAGCAGATTTCAGGGAAAGCAGTACGTC.

V gene TRBV6-1 combines with J gene TRBJ1-2; D gene ambiguous. The V and J ends lost 0 bases and 4 bases respectively, with 9 bases between them. Per the germline V gene, CDR1 is MNHNS and CDR2 is SASEGT. The CDR3 is made up of 14 amino acids. CDR3 nucleotide sequence: TGTGCCAGCAGTGAAGCGTCGTCCGGCTATGGCTACACCTTC. This encodes CASSEASSGYGYTF.

The gene calls are TRBV19 and TRBJ2-3; weak D call: TRBD1 (6 bases). CDR3 length: 15 residues. From germline, CDR1 is LNHDA and CDR2 SQIVND (reference sequence). Between the trimmed V and J ends, which lost 3 bases and 6 bases, there was a span of 16 bases. CDR3 sequence reads: CASSITRGGGDTQYF. In nucleotides, the CDR3 is TGTGCCAGTAGTATCACCAGGGGTGGCGGGGATACGCAGTATTTT.

The chain is built from TRBV5-5 and TRBJ1-2, with D uncertain. CDR1 and CDR2 from the germline V gene are SGHKS and YYEKEE (reference sequence). CDR3 length: 13 amino acids. Trimming removed 3 bases at V and 4 bases at J, with 10 bases between. The CDR3 here is CASSSPGGYGYTF. For the CDR3, the DNA is TGTGCCAGCAGCTCCCCCGGCGGCTATGGCTACACCTTC.

This clonotype was found a few times. This chain joins TRBV18 and TRBJ1-4; D is perhaps TRBD1 (5 bases). V dropped 4 bases and J dropped 8 bases, with 14 bases sitting between them. The CDR3 is 14 residues long. CDR1 is KGHSH, CDR2 LQKENI, per germline. CDR3 residues: CASSRGQLGEKLFF. CDR3 DNA: TGTGCCAGCTCACGGGGCCAGCTTGGCGAAAAACTGTTTTTT.

The CDR3 is CASRTSGVVTQYF. CDR3 coding DNA: TGTGCCAGCAGGACTAGCGGGGTGGTTACGCAGTATTTT. This chain joins TRBV11-2 and TRBJ2-3; 11 nucleotides match TRBD2. The junction had 4 bases not matched to a gene; V was cut back by 6 bases and J by 8 bases. Per the germline V gene, CDR1 is SGHAT and CDR2 is FQNNGV. CDR3 length: 13 amino acids.

This clonotype was recorded a few times. Its ends do not fully match the called genes, so a read error is possible. The chain links TRBV7-9 to TRBJ1-1, with D tentatively TRBD1 (6 bases). The CDR3 length is 13 residues. Germline CDR1 SEHNR, CDR2 FQNEAQ (reference sequence). CDR3 amino acids: CASSLVVDSLPLF. The CDR3 bases are TGTGCCAGCAGCTTAGTCGTGGACAGCCTCCCTCTTTTT.